The 14 T cell receptor beta chains reported below all come from one sample, sequenced in a study of blood T cell repertoires in COVID-19 (dated by TCRdb to between 2020 and 2021). Libraries were prepared through the immunoSEQ multiplex PCR assay. Sourced from immuneACCESS, this table was stored by TCRdb with only in-frame sequences that have V and J called. A share of the clones is absent; for the studies checked, an unresolved V gene accounts for under half, and the remainder has no known explanation. A total of 200,000 or so clones appear in this sample, 70% to 90% of them only once. The ten top clones hold 2.1% of the sample. The sample taken for sequencing was peripheral blood. Receptor source: a man in his sixties or seventies with active or convalescent COVID-19.

V and J are TRBV9 and TRBJ2-1, with 12 nucleotides matching TRBD2. The V and J ends lost 4 bases and 10 bases, in that order; junction bases with no gene match: 6. The CDR3 sequence is 14 residues long. Germline V gene data show CDR1 as SGDLS and CDR2 as YYNGEE. Here the CDR3 reads CASSPLAGGLEQFF. Written as DNA, the CDR3 is TGTGCCAGCAGCCCCCTAGCGGGGGGGTTAGAGCAGTTCTTC.

The chain couples TRBV7-2 to TRBJ2-5; perhaps TRBD1 as D (6 bases). The V gene lost 4 bases and the J gene lost 1 base, with 10 bases spanning the gap. The CDR3 totals 14 residues. Germline V gene sequence: CDR1 SGHTA, CDR2 FQGNSA. The CDR3 is CASSYWTAQETQYF. The CDR3 DNA reads TGTGCCAGCAGCTATTGGACAGCCCAAGAGACCCAGTACTTC.

This clone was recorded only once. The chain recombines TRBV7-9 with TRBJ1-4; weak D call: TRBD1 (6 bases). The CDR3 totals 15 residues. From germline, CDR1 is SEHNR and CDR2 FQNEAQ (reference sequence). Trimming took 5 bases from V and 0 from J, leaving 10 bases between them. The CDR3 DNA follows: TGTGCCAGCAGCCCAGGACAGACAACTAATGAAAAACTGTTTTTT. The encoded protein is CASSPGQTTNEKLFF.

Details on this clone: Other DNA sequences in the same sample also yield this CDR3. The chain is built from TRBV10-3 and TRBJ2-3; 12 bases map to TRBD1. CDR1 ENHRY and CDR2 SYGVKD come from the germline V gene. With 6 bases clipped from V and 5 bases from J, the junction kept 3 bases outside the gene matches. This CDR3 is 14 amino acids long. CDR3 sequence: CAISRDRGRDTQYF. The DNA for the CDR3 is TGTGCCATCAGCCGGGACAGGGGGCGAGATACGCAGTATTTT.

This clone occurred once. This chain links TRBV5-4 with TRBJ1-1; TRBD1 matches at 8 bases. Germline V gene lookup returns CDR1 SGHNT and CDR2 YYREEE (reference sequence). J lost 1 base, V lost 5 bases, and 4 bases had no gene match. The CDR3 loop spans 14 amino acids. The CDR3 DNA sequence: TGTGCCAGCAGGGCGGGACAGGAGAACACTGAAGCTTTCTTT. Translated: CASRAGQENTEAFF. Combining the CDR3 with reference TRBV5-4 and TRBJ1-1 gives the whole variable domain ETGVTQSPTHLIKTRGQQVTLRCSSQSGHNTVSWYQQALGQGPQFIFQYYREEENGRGNFPPRFSGLQFPNYSSELNVNALELDDSALYLCASRAGQENTEAFFGQGTRLTVV.

The V call is TRBV3-1 (or the pseudogene TRBV3-2), the J call TRBJ2-2, with 13 nucleotides matching TRBD2. The CDR3 contains 16 residues. CDR1 LGHDT and CDR2 YNNKEL come from the germline V gene (reference sequence). V shed 4 bases, J shed 5 bases, and the junction held 4 bases outside the gene matches. The CDR3 region has the DNA TGTGCCAGCAGCCCGGAACTAGCGGGAGGGACCGGGGAGCTGTTTTTT. Protein sequence: CASSPELAGGTGELFF.

This clone was seen only once. Other DNA sequences in this specimen translate into the identical CDR3. The chain is built from TRBV5-4 and TRBJ1-5; TRBD1 matches at 9 bases. From germline, CDR1 is SGHNT and CDR2 YYREEE (reference sequence). CDR3 length: 14 residues. V trimming: 4 bases; J trimming: 7 bases; junction bases outside the gene matches: 6. CDR3 residues: CASSAGQGNQPQHF. The CDR3 DNA is TGTGCCAGCAGCGCCGGACAGGGGAACCAGCCCCAGCATTTT.

The rearrangement links TRBV7-9 to TRBJ1-4, with D perhaps matching TRBD1 (6 bases). The CDR3 covers 14 residues. The germline V and J ends were trimmed by 6 bases and 0 bases, with 8 bases remaining between them. Germline CDR1 and CDR2: SEHNR and FQNEAQ (reference sequence). DNA of the CDR3: TGTGCCAGCAGGAAGGGGGCAACTAATGAAAAACTGTTTTTT. This codes for CASRKGATNEKLFF.

This sequence joins TRBV14 and TRBJ1-4; D is ambiguous. This CDR3 comprises 14 residues. Trimming cost V 4 bases and J 4 bases, with 10 bases left between them. Germline CDR1 and CDR2: SGHDN and FVKESK. Here the CDR3 reads CASSPRLSNEKLFF. The CDR3 DNA is TGTGCCAGCAGCCCTCGGTTGAGTAATGAAAAACTGTTTTTT.

J is TRBJ1-1 and V is TRBV27, with unresolved D. This CDR3 has 17 amino acids. The V end lost 3 bases, the J end lost 3 bases, and 20 bases lay between the germline ends. In germline, CDR1 is MNHEY, CDR2 SMNVEV (reference sequence). The CDR3 is CASSFVGRRRLDTEAFF. The CDR3, as DNA: TGTGCCAGCAGTTTTGTAGGTCGGAGGAGATTGGACACTGAAGCTTTCTTT.

This chain joins TRBV18 and TRBJ2-2; weak D call: TRBD1 (6 bases). Trimming took 3 bases from V and 1 from J, leaving 9 bases between them. The CDR3 covers 15 residues. Germline CDR1 KGHSH, CDR2 LQKENI. CDR3 sequence reads: CASSPQTGNTGELFF. CDR3 coding DNA: TGTGCCAGCTCACCCCAGACAGGGAACACCGGGGAGCTGTTTTTT.

The chain links TRBV9 to TRBJ2-1; 11 nucleotides match TRBD2. Trimming at V came to 3 bases and at J to 5 bases, leaving 4 bases not matched to a gene. Germline V gene sequence: CDR1 SGDLS, CDR2 YYNGEE. This CDR3 is 15 amino acids long. The CDR3 spells CASSASGRRNNEQFF. The CDR3 nucleotides are TGTGCCAGCAGCGCTAGCGGGAGGCGGAACAATGAGCAGTTCTTC.

The CDR3, as DNA: TGTGCCAGCAGCTCTAGGGGGCGCGGGGACACTGAAGCTTTCTTT. It encodes CASSSRGRGDTEAFF. The chain uses TRBV5-4 and TRBJ1-1, with TRBD1 matching over 7 bases. The ends lost 3 bases at V and 3 bases at J; junction bases unmatched: 8. Germline CDR1 reads SGHNT; CDR2 reads YYREEE (reference sequence). The length of the CDR3 is 15 residues.

This sequence joins TRBV28 and TRBJ2-7; D possibly corresponds to TRBD2 (5 bases). Germline V gene data show CDR1 as MDHEN and CDR2 as SYDVKM. V lost 6 bases, J lost 0 bases, and 18 bases lay in between. The CDR3 length is 16 residues. The CDR3 reads CASSFLSGVLSYEQYF. The DNA of the CDR3 is TGTGCCAGCAGCTTCTTATCCGGGGTCCTCTCCTACGAGCAGTACTTC.